The clone carrying this T cell receptor (beta chain) was seen only a few times. V lost 2 bases and J lost 7; bases outside the gene matches: 11. Germline CDR1 MGHRA, CDR2 YSYEKL. CDR3 size: 17 residues. As processed by the authors: Scientists estimated how many nucleated cells there were by amplifying reference gene primers. Libraries were prepared by immunoSEQ multiplex PCR; TCRdb keeps only in-frame clonotypes and omits some of them. The V and J calls and the clone size are those of that table, but D and trimming were determined from the DNA. The sample holds over 120,000 clones, approximately 80% seen once. The data were obtained in a study of blood T cell repertoires in COVID-19. Across the whole study: Samples came from the United States, Italy and Spain, spanning acute and convalescent COVID-19.

Sequencing was done on a sample of PBMCs or T cells enriched from blood (not recorded which). The TCR was taken from a man aged 45-65 years who had recovered from COVID-19. The chain has TRBV4-1 and TRBJ1-6, with TRBD1 matching over 7 bases. CDR3 in amino acids: CASSQSTGSAFNSPLHF. The CDR3 bases are TGCGCCAGCAGCCAATCGACAGGGTCTGCCTTCAATTCACCCCTCCACTTT.